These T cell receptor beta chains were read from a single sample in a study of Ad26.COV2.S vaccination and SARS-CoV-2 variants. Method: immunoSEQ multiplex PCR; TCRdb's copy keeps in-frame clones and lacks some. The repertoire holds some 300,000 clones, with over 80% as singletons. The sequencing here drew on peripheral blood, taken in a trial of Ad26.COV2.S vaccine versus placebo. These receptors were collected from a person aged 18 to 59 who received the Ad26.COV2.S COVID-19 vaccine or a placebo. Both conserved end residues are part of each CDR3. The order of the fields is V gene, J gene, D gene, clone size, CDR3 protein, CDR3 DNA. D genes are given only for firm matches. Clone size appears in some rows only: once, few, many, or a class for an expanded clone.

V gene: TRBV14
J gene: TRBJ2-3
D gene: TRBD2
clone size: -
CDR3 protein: CASSQDFSGGAGDTQYF
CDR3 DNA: TGTGCCAGCAGCCAAGATTTTAGCGGGGGGGCCGGGGATACGCAGTATTTT

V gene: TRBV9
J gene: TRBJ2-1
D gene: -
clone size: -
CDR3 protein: CASSVGFRGGSYNEQFF
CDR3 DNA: TGTGCCAGCAGCGTGGGCTTTAGGGGGGGCTCCTACAATGAGCAGTTCTTC

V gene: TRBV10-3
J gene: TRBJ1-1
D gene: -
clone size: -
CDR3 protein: CAITGQENTEAFF
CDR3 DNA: TGTGCCATCACGGGCCAGGAGAACACTGAAGCTTTCTTT

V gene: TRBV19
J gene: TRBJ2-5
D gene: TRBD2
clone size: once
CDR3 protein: CASSTLAAGQETQYF
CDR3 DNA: TGTGCCAGTAGTACACTAGCGGCCGGGCAAGAGACCCAGTACTTC

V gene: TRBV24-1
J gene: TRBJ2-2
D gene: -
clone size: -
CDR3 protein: CATSPHLTGELFF
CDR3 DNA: TGTGCCACCAGTCCCCACCTCACCGGGGAGCTGTTTTTT

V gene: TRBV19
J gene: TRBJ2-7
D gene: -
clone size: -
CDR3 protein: CASSIPGGVSYEQYF
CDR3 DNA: TGTGCCAGTAGTATACCCGGCGGGGTCTCCTACGAGCAGTACTTC

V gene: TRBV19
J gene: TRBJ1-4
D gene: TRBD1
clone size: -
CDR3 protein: CASSKGALANEKLFF
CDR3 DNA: TGTGCCAGTAGTAAGGGGGCTTTGGCTAATGAAAAACTGTTTTTT

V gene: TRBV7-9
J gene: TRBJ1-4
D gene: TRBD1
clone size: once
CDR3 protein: CASSKADRAFPNEKLFF
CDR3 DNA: TGTGCCAGCTCCAAGGCGGACAGGGCCTTCCCTAATGAAAAACTGTTTTTT

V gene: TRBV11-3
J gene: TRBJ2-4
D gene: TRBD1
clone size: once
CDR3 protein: CASSFTKSDRGAKNIQYF
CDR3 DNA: TGTGCCAGCAGCTTTACTAAATCGGACAGGGGAGCCAAAAACATTCAGTACTTC

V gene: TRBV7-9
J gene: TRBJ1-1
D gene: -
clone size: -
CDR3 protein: CASSLAFGAHTEAFF
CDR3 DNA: TGTGCCAGCAGCTTAGCTTTCGGGGCCCATACTGAAGCTTTCTTT

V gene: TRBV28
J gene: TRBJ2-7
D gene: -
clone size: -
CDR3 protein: CASSSGAYEQYF
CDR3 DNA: TGTGCCAGCAGTTCCGGAGCCTACGAGCAGTACTTC

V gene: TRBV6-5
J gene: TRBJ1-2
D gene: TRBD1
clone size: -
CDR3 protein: CASSNPGQGMGGYTF
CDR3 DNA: TGTGCCAGCAGTAACCCCGGACAGGGAATGGGTGGCTACACCTTC

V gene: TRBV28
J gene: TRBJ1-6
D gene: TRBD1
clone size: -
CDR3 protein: CASSPLDRDDSPLHF
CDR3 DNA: TGTGCCAGCAGTCCATTAGACAGGGATGATTCACCCCTCCACTTT

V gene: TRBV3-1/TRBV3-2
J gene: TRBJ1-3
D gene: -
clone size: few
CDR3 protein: CASSHGQNSGNTIYF
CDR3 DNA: TGTGCCAGCAGCCATGGACAGAACTCTGGAAACACCATATATTTT

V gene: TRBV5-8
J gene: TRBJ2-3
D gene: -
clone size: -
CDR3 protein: CASSLRRRQGTDTQYF
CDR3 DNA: TGTGCCAGCAGCTTGCGGCGACGTCAGGGCACAGATACGCAGTATTTT

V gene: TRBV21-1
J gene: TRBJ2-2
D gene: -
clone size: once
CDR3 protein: CARSDRNTGELFF
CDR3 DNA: TGTGCCAGGTCAGACAGGAACACCGGGGAGCTGTTTTTT

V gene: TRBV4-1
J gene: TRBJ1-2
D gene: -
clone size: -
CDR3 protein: CASSQIRTEVGHYGYTF
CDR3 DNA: TGCGCCAGCAGCCAAATAAGGACAGAGGTAGGACACTATGGCTACACCTTC

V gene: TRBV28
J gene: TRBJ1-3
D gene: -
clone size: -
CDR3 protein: CASSLGGRISGNTIYF
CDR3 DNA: TGTGCCAGCAGTTTGGGGGGACGGATCTCTGGAAACACCATATATTTT

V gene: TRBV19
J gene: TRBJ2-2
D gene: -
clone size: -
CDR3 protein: CASSIASGDFTGELFF
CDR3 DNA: TGTGCCAGTAGTATAGCATCAGGGGACTTCACCGGGGAGCTGTTTTTT

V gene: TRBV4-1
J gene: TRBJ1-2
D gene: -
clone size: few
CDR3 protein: CASSPDVNYGYTF
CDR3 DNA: TGCGCCAGCAGCCCGGACGTTAACTATGGCTACACCTTC

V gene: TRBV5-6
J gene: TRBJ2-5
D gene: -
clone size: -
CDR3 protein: CASNSGGRGTQYF
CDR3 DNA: TGTGCCAGCAACTCGGGTGGGAGAGGGACCCAGTACTTC

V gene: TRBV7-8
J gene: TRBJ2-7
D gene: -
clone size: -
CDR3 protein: CASSLGVYEQYF
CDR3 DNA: TGTGCCAGCAGCTTAGGGGTTTACGAGCAGTACTTC

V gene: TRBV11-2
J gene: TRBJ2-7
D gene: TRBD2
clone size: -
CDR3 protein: CASSLGTTSGGSYEQYF
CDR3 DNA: TGTGCCAGCAGCTTAGGGACGACTAGCGGGGGGTCCTACGAGCAGTACTTC

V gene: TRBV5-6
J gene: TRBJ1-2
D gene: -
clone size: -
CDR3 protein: CASINQGPQYGYTF
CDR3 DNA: TGTGCCAGCATAAACCAGGGGCCTCAGTATGGCTACACCTTC

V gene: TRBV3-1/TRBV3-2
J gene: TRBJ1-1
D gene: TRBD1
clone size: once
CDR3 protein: CASSQMGQGGTEAFF
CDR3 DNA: TGTGCCAGCAGCCAAATGGGACAGGGGGGCACTGAAGCTTTCTTT

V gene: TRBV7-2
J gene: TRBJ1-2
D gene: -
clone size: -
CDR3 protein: CASSSDSNYGYTF
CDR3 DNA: TGTGCCAGCAGCTCAGACAGTAACTATGGCTACACCTTC

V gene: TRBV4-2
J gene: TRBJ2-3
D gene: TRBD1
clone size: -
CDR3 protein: CASSLGTGYALGTQYF
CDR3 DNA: TGTGCCAGCAGCCTCGGGACAGGGTATGCGCTAGGTACGCAGTATTTT

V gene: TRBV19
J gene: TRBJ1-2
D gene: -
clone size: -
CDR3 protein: CASSQGITGYTF
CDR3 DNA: TGTGCCAGTAGCCAGGGGATTACTGGCTACACCTTC

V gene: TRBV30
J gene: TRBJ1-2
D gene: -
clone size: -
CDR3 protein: CAWLPGDTYGYTF
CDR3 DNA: TGTGCCTGGCTTCCCGGCGACACCTATGGCTACACCTTC

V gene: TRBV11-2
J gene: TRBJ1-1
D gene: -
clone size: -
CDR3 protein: CASSLLKVLGNTEAFF
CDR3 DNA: TGTGCCAGCAGCTTATTAAAGGTCCTAGGGAACACTGAAGCTTTCTTT

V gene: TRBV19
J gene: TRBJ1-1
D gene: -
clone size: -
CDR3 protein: CASSIGGNRNTEAFF
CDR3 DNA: TGTGCCAGTAGTATAGGGGGAAACAGGAACACTGAAGCTTTCTTT

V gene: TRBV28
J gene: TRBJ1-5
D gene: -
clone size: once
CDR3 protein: CASSPGGYSNQPQHF
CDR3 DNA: TGTGCCAGCAGCCCGGGTGGCTATAGCAATCAGCCCCAGCATTTT

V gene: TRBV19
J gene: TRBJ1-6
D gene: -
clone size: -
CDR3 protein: CASSIQTEHNSPLHF
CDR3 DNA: TGTGCCAGTAGTATTCAGACCGAACATAATTCACCCCTCCACTTT

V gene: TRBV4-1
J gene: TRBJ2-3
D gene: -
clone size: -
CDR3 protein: CASSRLLSTDTQYF
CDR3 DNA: TGCGCCAGCAGCCGTCTACTAAGCACAGATACGCAGTATTTT

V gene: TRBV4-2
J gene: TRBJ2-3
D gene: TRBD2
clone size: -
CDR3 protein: CASSQLSGGRTDTQYF
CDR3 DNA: TGTGCCAGCAGCCAACTCAGCGGGGGGCGCACAGATACGCAGTATTTT

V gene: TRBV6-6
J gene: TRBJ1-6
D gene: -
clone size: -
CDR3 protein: CASSYRGSRSPLHF
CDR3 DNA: TGTGCCAGCAGTTACAGGGGTTCGAGGTCACCCCTCCACTTT

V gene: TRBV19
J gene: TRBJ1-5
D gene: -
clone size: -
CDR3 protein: CASMTTGNQPQHF
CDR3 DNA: TGTGCCAGTATGACGACAGGCAATCAGCCCCAGCATTTT

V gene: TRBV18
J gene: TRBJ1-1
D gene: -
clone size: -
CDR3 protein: CASSPPGHQNTEAFF
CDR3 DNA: TGTGCCAGCTCACCACCGGGACACCAGAACACTGAAGCTTTCTTT

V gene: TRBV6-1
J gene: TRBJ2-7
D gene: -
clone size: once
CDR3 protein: CASSRTTFEQYF
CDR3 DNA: TGTGCCAGCAGCAGGACTACATTCGAGCAGTACTTC

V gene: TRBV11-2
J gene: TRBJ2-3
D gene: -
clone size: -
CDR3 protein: CASSSRVQTDTQYF
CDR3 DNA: TGTGCCAGCAGCTCCCGAGTTCAGACAGATACGCAGTATTTT

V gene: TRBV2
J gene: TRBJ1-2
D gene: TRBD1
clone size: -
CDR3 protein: CASRIPGQGPRGGYTF
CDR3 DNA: TGTGCCAGCAGGATACCGGGACAGGGCCCGCGTGGTGGCTACACCTTC

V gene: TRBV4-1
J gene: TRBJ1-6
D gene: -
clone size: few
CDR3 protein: CASSQDRGLPLHF
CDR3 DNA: TGCGCCAGCAGCCAAGACAGGGGACTACCCCTCCACTTT

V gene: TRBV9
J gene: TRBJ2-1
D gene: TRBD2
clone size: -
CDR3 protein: CASSVGLAENEQFF
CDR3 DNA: TGTGCCAGCAGCGTCGGACTAGCGGAGAATGAGCAGTTCTTC

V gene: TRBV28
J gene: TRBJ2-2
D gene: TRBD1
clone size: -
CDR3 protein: CASNRKGARTGELFF
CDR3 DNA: TGTGCCAGCAATCGTAAGGGGGCGCGCACCGGGGAGCTGTTTTTT

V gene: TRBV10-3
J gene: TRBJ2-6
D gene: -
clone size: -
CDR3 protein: CAISVAGTAGANVLTF
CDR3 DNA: TGTGCCATCAGTGTGGCCGGCACCGCTGGGGCCAACGTCCTGACTTTC

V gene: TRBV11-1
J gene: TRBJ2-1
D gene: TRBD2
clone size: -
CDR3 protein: CASSPETSGEQFF
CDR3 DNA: TGTGCCAGCAGCCCGGAGACTAGCGGGGAGCAGTTCTTC

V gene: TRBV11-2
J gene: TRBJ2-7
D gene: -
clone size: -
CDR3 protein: CASSPGQRSSYEQYF
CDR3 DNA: TGTGCCAGCAGCCCCGGACAACGGAGCTCCTACGAGCAGTACTTC

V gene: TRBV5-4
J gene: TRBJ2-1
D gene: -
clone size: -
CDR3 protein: CASSSGATEQFF
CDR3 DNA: TGTGCCAGCAGCTCTGGAGCAACTGAGCAGTTCTTC

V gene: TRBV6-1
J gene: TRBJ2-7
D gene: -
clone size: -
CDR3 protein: CASSEAGQLFEQYF
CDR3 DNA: TGTGCCAGCAGTGAGGCGGGACAGCTTTTCGAGCAGTACTTC

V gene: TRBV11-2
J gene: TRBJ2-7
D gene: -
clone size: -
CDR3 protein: CASSSISRGQTAYEQYF
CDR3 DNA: TGTGCCAGCAGCTCAATTTCTCGGGGTCAGACCGCCTACGAGCAGTACTTC

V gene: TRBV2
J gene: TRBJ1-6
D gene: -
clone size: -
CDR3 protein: CASRTDNSPLHF
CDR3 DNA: TGTGCCAGCAGGACCGATAATTCACCCCTCCACTTT

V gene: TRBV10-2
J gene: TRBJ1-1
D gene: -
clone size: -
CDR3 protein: CASSERSANTEAFF
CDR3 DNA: TGCGCCAGCAGTGAAAGATCGGCGAACACTGAAGCTTTCTTT

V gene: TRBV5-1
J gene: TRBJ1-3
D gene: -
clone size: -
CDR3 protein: CASSPARYLGNTIYF
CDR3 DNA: TGCGCCAGCAGCCCTGCTCGGTACTTGGGAAACACCATATATTTT

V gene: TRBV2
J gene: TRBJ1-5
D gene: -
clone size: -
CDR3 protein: CASSEEGGEQPQHF
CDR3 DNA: TGTGCCAGCAGTGAAGAGGGTGGAGAACAGCCCCAGCATTTT

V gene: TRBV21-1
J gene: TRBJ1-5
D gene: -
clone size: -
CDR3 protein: CASSSCWDRDQPQHF
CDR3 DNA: TGTGCCAGCAGCTCCTGTTGGGACAGAGATCAGCCCCAGCATTTT

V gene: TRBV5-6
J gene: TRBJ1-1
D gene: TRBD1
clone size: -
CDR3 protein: CASSLERTGNTEAFF
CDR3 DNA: TGTGCCAGCAGCTTAGAACGGACAGGGAACACTGAAGCTTTCTTT

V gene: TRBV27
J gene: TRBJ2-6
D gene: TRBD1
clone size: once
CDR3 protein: CASSRQGHLSGANVLTF
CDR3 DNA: TGTGCCAGCAGTAGACAGGGGCACCTCTCTGGGGCCAACGTCCTGACTTTC